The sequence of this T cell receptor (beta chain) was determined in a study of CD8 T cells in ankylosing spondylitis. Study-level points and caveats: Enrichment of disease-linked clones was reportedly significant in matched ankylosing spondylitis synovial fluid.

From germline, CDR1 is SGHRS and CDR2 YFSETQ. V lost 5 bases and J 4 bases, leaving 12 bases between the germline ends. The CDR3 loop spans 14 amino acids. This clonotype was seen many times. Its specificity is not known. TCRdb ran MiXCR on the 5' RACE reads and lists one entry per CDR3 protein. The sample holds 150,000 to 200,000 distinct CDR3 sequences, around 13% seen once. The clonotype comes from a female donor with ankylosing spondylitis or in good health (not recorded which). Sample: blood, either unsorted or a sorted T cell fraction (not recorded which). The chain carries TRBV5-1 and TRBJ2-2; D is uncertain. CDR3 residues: CASRMLPSTGELFF. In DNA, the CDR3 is TGCGCCAGCAGGATGCTCCCTAGCACCGGGGAGCTGTTTTTT.